These 3 T cell receptor beta chains were all obtained from the same sample, sequenced in a study of cytomegalovirus exposure and HLA in healthy donors. The primer mix had 60 Vbeta and 13 Jbeta primers. Method: immunoSEQ multiplex PCR; TCRdb's copy keeps in-frame clones and lacks some. The data contain about 110,000 clones, about four fifths of them seen just once; the ten biggest clones take up under 7.5%. Input material: PBMCs. These receptor sequences come from a woman between 50 and 59 years old in good health and CMV-seropositive.

The gene calls are TRBV7-2 and TRBJ2-7; D is possibly TRBD1 (8 bases). Trimming pared 2 bases from V and 3 bases from J, leaving 20 bases between. The length of the CDR3 is 17 residues. Looked up from germline, CDR1 is SGHTA and CDR2 is FQGNSA. The CDR3 bases are TGTGCCAGCAGCTTACGTAGAGGGGGGGACAGGTTCTACGAGCAGTACTTC. Its protein product is CASSLRRGGDRFYEQYF.

The V call is TRBV28, the J call TRBJ2-7; D perhaps matches TRBD1 (5 bases). V was shortened by 1 base and J by 2 bases, with 9 bases between the two germline ends. Germline V gives CDR1 MDHEN, CDR2 SYDVKM. CDR3 length: 14 amino acids. The CDR3 protein is CASSLLGQTYEQYF. The CDR3 bases are TGTGCCAGCAGTTTATTGGGGCAAACCTACGAGCAGTACTTC.

V and J are TRBV13 and TRBJ1-1; no definite D call. CDR1 PRHDT and CDR2 FYEKMQ come from the germline V gene (reference sequence). Trimming cost V 0 bases and J 2 bases, with 13 bases left between them. CDR3 size: 16 residues. The CDR3 sequence: CASSLGRTVLNTEAFF. The DNA for the CDR3 is TGTGCCAGCAGCTTAGGCCGAACGGTCCTTAACACTGAAGCTTTCTTT.